The next 8 T cell receptor beta chains were all read from a single sample in a study of TIL therapy for anti-PD-1-resistant metastatic lung cancer (dated by TCRdb to about 2021). TCR beta CDR3 regions were amplified from genomic DNA with the immunoSEQ v3 hsTCRB kit using bias-controlled multiplex PCR. TCRdb obtained this table from immuneACCESS and retained in-frame rearrangements with V and J assigned. These tables miss some clones; where compared with another copy, unresolved V genes account for less than half of the shortfall, and the remainder is unexplained. This sample holds about 45,000 clones; less than 80% were observed only once. The ten largest make up about 15% of the sample. Reading the label with the study, this specimen's time point is: pre-treatment sample, taken before nivolumab and TIL therapy. This sample comprised blood, obtained at baseline. All receptors come from a man between 70 and 80 years old with non-small cell lung cancer.

The gene calls are TRBV9 and TRBJ2-3; 11 bases map to TRBD2. This CDR3 has 16 amino acids. Per germline, CDR1 SGDLS and CDR2 YYNGEE. Trimming took 4 bases from V and 2 from J; bases not matched to a gene: 6. The CDR3 here is CASSSGTSGLTDTQYF. In DNA, the CDR3 is TGTGCCAGCAGCTCGGGGACTAGCGGCCTCACAGATACGCAGTATTTT.

This chain links TRBV28 with TRBJ2-5; D is ambiguous. CDR3 size: 12 residues. V was shortened by 8 bases and J by 5 bases, with 12 bases between the two germline ends. Germline CDR1 and CDR2: MDHEN and SYDVKM. The CDR3, as DNA: TGTGCCAGCTTCGGGCTCGGGGAGACCCAGTACTTC. Amino acid sequence: CASFGLGETQYF.

V is TRBV6-6 and J is TRBJ1-5; the D is unclear. V gave up 2 bases and J gave up 0 bases, with 8 bases separating them. CDR3 length: 15 residues. CDR1 and CDR2 (germline): MNHNY, SVGAGI (reference sequence). CDR3 DNA sequence: TGTGCCAGCAGTTACGGCGATCATAGCAATCAGCCCCAGCATTTT. Protein: CASSYGDHSNQPQHF.

The V and J genes are TRBV30 and TRBJ2-7; D assignment may be TRBD1 or TRBD2 (6 bases each). The CDR3 extends over 15 amino acids. Germline CDR1 reads GTSNPN; CDR2 reads SVGIG (reference sequence). Trimming removed 4 bases at V and 5 bases at J, with 21 bases between. CDR3: CAWIDKGGKGDEQYF. The DNA for the CDR3 is TGTGCCTGGATTGATAAGGGGGGTAAAGGGGACGAGCAGTACTTC.

The J gene is TRBJ2-4, the V gene TRBV6-1, with TRBD2 matching 7 bases. With 6 bases clipped from V and 0 bases from J, the junction kept 2 bases outside the gene matches. The CDR3 extends over 14 amino acids. Germline V gene lookup returns CDR1 MNHNS and CDR2 SASEGT. The DNA for the CDR3 is TGTGCCAGCAGGGGGGGGGTAGCCAAAAACATTCAGTACTTC. Translation gives CASRGGVAKNIQYF.

The J gene is TRBJ2-7, the V gene TRBV29-1; 7 nucleotides agree with TRBD1. V was pared by 7 bases and J by 0 bases, with 3 bases of the junction left unmatched. The CDR3 is 12 residues long. Germline V gene sequence: CDR1 SQVTM, CDR2 ANQGSEA. For the CDR3, the DNA is TGCAGCGGCCGGGACAGCTCCTACGAGCAGTACTTC. This codes for CSGRDSSYEQYF.

A few counts support this clone. The sample carries other DNA sequences with the same CDR3. The chain joins TRBV30 to TRBJ1-1; 8 bases match TRBD1. CDR1 and CDR2 (germline): GTSNPN, SVGIG (reference sequence). J was trimmed by 1 base and V by 2 bases; bases with no gene match: 3. The CDR3 is 14 residues long. This CDR3 is CAWSLGTGNTEAFF. In nucleotides, the CDR3 is TGTGCCTGGAGTCTCGGGACAGGGAACACTGAAGCTTTCTTT.

This clone occurred once. The chain is built from TRBV5-1 and TRBJ2-1, with TRBD2 as a possible D gene (5 bases). Looked up from germline, CDR1 is SGHRS and CDR2 is YFSETQ. This CDR3 contains 16 residues. The V end was cut by 4 bases, the J end by 5 bases, with 19 bases between. CDR3 sequence: CASSHPGETVNNEQFF. The CDR3 bases are TGCGCCAGCAGCCACCCTGGGGAGACGGTCAACAATGAGCAGTTCTTC. The whole variable domain, remainder taken from reference TRBV5-1 and TRBJ2-1, is KAGVTQTPRYLIKTRGQQVTLSCSPISGHRSVSWYQQTPGQGLQFLFEYFSETQRNKGNFPGRFSGRQFSNSRSEMNVSTLELGDSALYLCASSHPGETVNNEQFFGPGTRLTVL.